Detailed here is one T cell receptor (beta chain). As yet, its antigen is unknown. The assay was immunoSEQ multiplex PCR, and TCRdb's table has in-frame clones only and misses some. This table has tens of thousands of clones, 85% to 90% appearing once. Combined were second doses at about 4 or about 12 weeks. V lost 1 base, J lost 1 base, and 2 bases lay in between. CDR3 length: 13 residues. Per germline, CDR1 SGHVS and CDR2 FQNEAQ. This sample was taken from a study of T cell responses to AZD1222 COVID-19 vaccine. General study findings and limits: As reported, nearly half of all spike-specific TCRs target variant regions that are unmutated. Vaccine-associated CD4 TCRs ranged over spike, dominating at 160-218 and 743-854. Clonal diversity was possibly underestimated, and the donors were mostly white British, with more females.

This clonotype was obtained from an adult who received the AZD1222 COVID-19 vaccine. The input for sequencing was peripheral blood, taken 28 days after the second AZD1222 dose. The chain uses TRBV7-8 and TRBJ1-5; D remains unclear. The CDR3 nucleotides are TGTGCCAGCAGCTTAGTCAGCAATCAGCCCCAGCATTTT. Protein: CASSLVSNQPQHF.